This T cell receptor (beta chain) was observed in a study of T cells after yellow fever vaccination. Study-wide background: The fractions with low cell numbers were processed using SMART-Seq v4 Ultra Low Input.

Synthesis of TCR cDNA relied on 5'RACE template switching, which attached a universal primer site and UMIs. TCRdb reprocessed the 5' RACE reads via MiXCR and lists one record per CDR3 protein. Here the sample spans about 69,000 distinct CDR3 sequences, 4.5% to 7.5% being singletons. The sample holds a few counts of this clonotype. What it binds is unknown. Study outcomes and limitations: Post-booster reappearance was seen for most primary-vaccination clones (just under 97% CD4, around 88% CD8). Within FACS-sorted repertoires, abundant clonotypes contaminating from the bulk population could be present.

The source material was CD4+ T cells sorted from PBMCs, sampled around 15 days after the first yellow fever vaccination. The origin of this receptor is a man aged 18 to 35 who received the YFV17D yellow fever vaccine.

The CDR3 bases are TGTGCCAGCAGCTTATGGGTCGCGGCAGTCTCTGGAAACACCATATATTTT. Translating it yields CASSLWVAAVSGNTIYF. The chain links TRBV7-2 to TRBJ1-3; D unclear. This CDR3 comprises 17 residues. V lost 2 bases to trimming and J lost 0 bases, with 14 bases between them. Per germline, CDR1 SGHTA and CDR2 FQGNSA. The full variable domain, with the rest looked up from reference TRBV7-2 and TRBJ1-3, is GAGVSQSPSNKVTEKGKDVELRCDPISGHTALYWYRQSLGQGLEFLIYFQGNSAPDKSGLPSDRFSAERTGGSVSTLTIQRTQQEDSAVYLCASSLWVAAVSGNTIYFGEGSWLTVV.